In its sample, the clone carrying this TCR beta chain was seen a few times. TCRdb recomputed calls from the RACE reads with MiXCR, one row per CDR3 protein. The table has approximately 340,000 distinct CDR3 sequences, approximately 6.9% seen once. The data belong to a study of human T cells and chemical hapten exposure. The CDR3 loop spans 11 amino acids. V lost 7 bases to trimming and J lost 8 bases, with 8 bases between them. Documented time point: patch test 1, 2 weeks after DPC sensitization. The treatment here: therapeutic diphenylcyclopropenone sensitization with weekly scalp DPC. Suited to DPC and affected by alopecia, the donors ranged from 18 to 70 years old.

The rearrangement joins TRBV12-3 or TRBV12-4 to TRBJ1-4; D gene ambiguous. The TCR comes from a woman under 30 with alopecia areata. Some clones in this sample may be carry-over from other donors' samples. Sequenced here: whole blood, sampled in connection with sensitization to the hapten diphenylcyclopropenone (DPC). For the CDR3, the DNA is TGTGCCAGCACAGATGGGGAAAAACTGTTTTTT. Its translation is CASTDGEKLFF.